These T cell receptor beta chains were read from a single sample in a study of T cells in Graves' hyperthyroidism and ophthalmopathy. A single record per CDR3 protein comes from TCRdb applying MiXCR to the multiplex PCR reads. The sample lists a few hundred thousand distinct CDR3 sequences; around 46% were seen once. Sequenced input: peripheral blood or thyroid tissue (not recorded which). The source of these receptors is a woman between 18 and 29 years old with Graves' hyperthyroidism. Each CDR3 is given with its conserved first and last residue. Each record gives: clone size, D gene, V gene, J gene, CDR3 DNA, CDR3 protein. D genes are given only for firm matches. The listing skips clone size in some rows; elsewhere it reads once, few, many or a size class.

clone_size: many
d_call: TRBD1
v_call: TRBV6-4
j_call: TRBJ2-2
cdr3_nt: TGTGCCAGCAGCGCGGGACAGGCCGACACCGGGGAGCTGTTTTTT
cdr3_aa: CASSAGQADTGELFF

clone_size: few
d_call: -
v_call: TRBV10-3
j_call: TRBJ2-4
cdr3_nt: TGTGCCATCAGTCCACGATCCGAGGCCAAAAACATTCAGTACTTC
cdr3_aa: CAISPRSEAKNIQYF

clone_size: once
d_call: TRBD2
v_call: TRBV30
j_call: TRBJ2-7
cdr3_nt: TGTGCCTGGAGTGTACCACGCGGTGTGTCCTTAGCGGGACGTGCCTACGAGCAGTGCTTC
cdr3_aa: CAWSVPRGVSLAGRAYEQCF

clone_size: -
d_call: -
v_call: TRBV7-9
j_call: TRBJ1-4
cdr3_nt: TGTGCCAGCAGCTTAGTGGAGGGAGGGATAGATGAAAGACTGTTTTTT
cdr3_aa: CASSLVEGGIDERLFF

clone_size: many
d_call: -
v_call: TRBV20-1
j_call: TRBJ1-2
cdr3_nt: TGCAGTGCTAGGGGCCAAGCCCACGGAGGTGGCTACACCTTC
cdr3_aa: CSARGQAHGGGYTF

clone_size: -
d_call: -
v_call: TRBV29-1
j_call: TRBJ1-1
cdr3_nt: TGCAGCAGTTTGCGGTCACAGGGTTACATGAACACTGAAGCTTTCTTT
cdr3_aa: CSSLRSQGYMNTEAFF

clone_size: many
d_call: TRBD1
v_call: TRBV4-1
j_call: TRBJ2-2
cdr3_nt: TGCGCCAGCAGCCACCAACCCAGGGGGCGGTCCGGGGAGCTGTTTTTT
cdr3_aa: CASSHQPRGRSGELFF

clone_size: -
d_call: TRBD1
v_call: TRBV7-3
j_call: TRBJ2-1
cdr3_nt: TGTGCCAGCAGCCCCGGGGGACAGGGTTACAATGAGCAGTTCTTC
cdr3_aa: CASSPGGQGYNEQFF

clone_size: -
d_call: TRBD1
v_call: TRBV10-3
j_call: TRBJ1-4
cdr3_nt: TGTGCCATTCGGACAGGGAGCGGACTGTTTTTT
cdr3_aa: CAIRTGSGLFF

clone_size: -
d_call: -
v_call: TRBV4-2
j_call: TRBJ1-5
cdr3_nt: TGTGCCAGCAAGCTAGCGGGAGGGCAAGAGACCCAGCATTTT
cdr3_aa: CASKLAGGQETQHF

clone_size: many
d_call: -
v_call: TRBV5-6
j_call: TRBJ1-5
cdr3_nt: TGTGCCAGCAGCTTGTACCCCAATCAGCCCCAGCATTTT
cdr3_aa: CASSLYPNQPQHF

clone_size: few
d_call: TRBD2
v_call: TRBV12-3/TRBV12-4
j_call: TRBJ2-3
cdr3_nt: TGTGCCAGCAGTTTATTGGGGAGGGCCTTGGGAATAGATACGCAGTATTTT
cdr3_aa: CASSLLGRALGIDTQYF

clone_size: many
d_call: TRBD2
v_call: TRBV19
j_call: TRBJ2-5
cdr3_nt: TGTGCCAGTACCCCAGACGGACTAGCGGGAGGGCCGGACGAGACCCAGTACTTC
cdr3_aa: CASTPDGLAGGPDETQYF

clone_size: -
d_call: -
v_call: TRBV12-3/TRBV12-4
j_call: TRBJ2-7
cdr3_nt: TGTGCCAGCAGTTCGGGAGTAGGCGATGAGCAGTACTTC
cdr3_aa: CASSSGVGDEQYF

clone_size: few
d_call: -
v_call: TRBV6-6
j_call: TRBJ2-1
cdr3_nt: TGTGCCAGCAGCGGACAGACAAAGCAGTTCTTC
cdr3_aa: CASSGQTKQFF

clone_size: -
d_call: -
v_call: TRBV9
j_call: TRBJ2-6
cdr3_nt: TGTGCCAGCAGCGCAAAGGGTGGAGTAGGGGCCAACGTCCTGACTTTC
cdr3_aa: CASSAKGGVGANVLTF

clone_size: few
d_call: -
v_call: TRBV4-1
j_call: TRBJ2-2
cdr3_nt: TGCGCCAGCAGCCAAGAGGGCGGAGGGGACTTCGGCTGGTGGCTGTTTTTT
cdr3_aa: CASSQEGGGDFGWWLFF

clone_size: many
d_call: -
v_call: TRBV5-1
j_call: TRBJ1-1
cdr3_nt: TGCGCCAGCAGCCCGATGACAGGCACTAAAGACTTGAACACTGAAGCTTTCTTT
cdr3_aa: CASSPMTGTKDLNTEAFF

clone_size: few
d_call: -
v_call: TRBV29-1
j_call: TRBJ1-6
cdr3_nt: TGCAGCGTTAGGGCAGATAATTCACCCCTCCACTTT
cdr3_aa: CSVRADNSPLHF

clone_size: many
d_call: -
v_call: TRBV13
j_call: TRBJ2-7
cdr3_nt: TGTGCCAGCAGACTCGGTATCGGGACCTACGAGCAGTACTTC
cdr3_aa: CASRLGIGTYEQYF

clone_size: few
d_call: TRBD1
v_call: TRBV12-3/TRBV12-4
j_call: TRBJ2-7
cdr3_nt: TGTGCCAGCAGCGACCGGGACAGGCCTCTCTACGAGCAGTACTTC
cdr3_aa: CASSDRDRPLYEQYF

clone_size: many
d_call: -
v_call: TRBV2
j_call: TRBJ1-4
cdr3_nt: TGTGCCAGCAGTGAAGCTTTGTTGGTCACTAATGAAAAACTGTTTTTT
cdr3_aa: CASSEALLVTNEKLFF

clone_size: -
d_call: -
v_call: TRBV9
j_call: TRBJ2-3
cdr3_nt: TGTGCCAGCAGCGATGAGCGTAGAGATACGCAGTATTTT
cdr3_aa: CASSDERRDTQYF

clone_size: -
d_call: -
v_call: TRBV6-7
j_call: TRBJ2-2
cdr3_nt: TGTGCCGGCAGTCTTAAAGACCGGACAAACACCGGGGAGCTGTTTTTT
cdr3_aa: CAGSLKDRTNTGELFF

clone_size: many
d_call: TRBD1
v_call: TRBV6-6
j_call: TRBJ1-5
cdr3_nt: TGTGCCAGCAGTTACCCTCCGTGGGAGACAGGGGCAAATCAGCCCCAGCATTTT
cdr3_aa: CASSYPPWETGANQPQHF

clone_size: few
d_call: -
v_call: TRBV30
j_call: TRBJ1-1
cdr3_nt: TGTGCCTGGTCTCGCTACACTGAAGCTTTCTTT
cdr3_aa: CAWSRYTEAFF

clone_size: many
d_call: -
v_call: TRBV7-2
j_call: TRBJ1-2
cdr3_nt: TGTGCCAGCAGCCCCACGCCCATAGGCGGCTACACCTTC
cdr3_aa: CASSPTPIGGYTF

clone_size: many
d_call: -
v_call: TRBV4-3
j_call: TRBJ1-4
cdr3_nt: TGCGCCAGCAGCCAAGAGACAACTAATGAAAAACTGTTTTTT
cdr3_aa: CASSQETTNEKLFF

clone_size: -
d_call: TRBD2
v_call: TRBV29-1
j_call: TRBJ2-7
cdr3_nt: TGCAGCGCCCGGAAAGGGCTGACTAGCGGCGGCGAGCAGTACTTC
cdr3_aa: CSARKGLTSGGEQYF

clone_size: -
d_call: -
v_call: TRBV5-1
j_call: TRBJ2-7
cdr3_nt: TGCGCCAGCAGCTTGGTCCCAGCGGCCCACGAGCAGTACTTC
cdr3_aa: CASSLVPAAHEQYF

clone_size: few
d_call: -
v_call: TRBV30
j_call: TRBJ1-3
cdr3_nt: TGTGCCTGGAGCTCTGGAAACACCATATATTTT
cdr3_aa: CAWSSGNTIYF

clone_size: once
d_call: -
v_call: TRBV20-1
j_call: TRBJ1-3
cdr3_nt: TGCAGTGCCCGGAGGACAGTGAACACCATATATTTT
cdr3_aa: CSARRTVNTIYF

clone_size: -
d_call: -
v_call: TRBV5-1
j_call: TRBJ2-6
cdr3_nt: TGCGCCAGCAGCTTGGAGGGGGACAACGTCCTGACTTTC
cdr3_aa: CASSLEGDNVLTF

clone_size: -
d_call: -
v_call: TRBV6-5
j_call: TRBJ1-1
cdr3_nt: TGTGCCAGCAGTTACGCGGGAGAGGGCCCTCAGGCTGAAGCTTTCTTT
cdr3_aa: CASSYAGEGPQAEAFF

clone_size: few
d_call: -
v_call: TRBV3-1
j_call: TRBJ2-2
cdr3_nt: TGTGCCAGCAGCCGCGCTATTGGGACCGGGGAGCTGTTTTTT
cdr3_aa: CASSRAIGTGELFF

clone_size: many
d_call: -
v_call: TRBV20-1
j_call: TRBJ1-2
cdr3_nt: TGCAGTGCTGCCCGGGGAGTTATTGATGGCTACACCTTC
cdr3_aa: CSAARGVIDGYTF

clone_size: -
d_call: -
v_call: TRBV11-2
j_call: TRBJ1-6
cdr3_nt: TGTGCCAGCAGTTTAACTGGGGGGTTAGGATCACCCCTCCACTTT
cdr3_aa: CASSLTGGLGSPLHF

clone_size: few
d_call: -
v_call: TRBV14
j_call: TRBJ1-3
cdr3_nt: TGTGCCAGCAGCCCTTTATGGGAAAGCTCTGACTCTGGAAACACCATATATTTT
cdr3_aa: CASSPLWESSDSGNTIYF

clone_size: many
d_call: -
v_call: TRBV6-5
j_call: TRBJ1-4
cdr3_nt: TGTGCCAGCAGTGACCCAACTAATGAAAAACTGTTTTTT
cdr3_aa: CASSDPTNEKLFF

clone_size: few
d_call: TRBD1
v_call: TRBV2
j_call: TRBJ1-2
cdr3_nt: TGTGCCAGCAGTGTTGACAGGGGCTATGGCTACACCTTC
cdr3_aa: CASSVDRGYGYTF

clone_size: -
d_call: -
v_call: TRBV7-2
j_call: TRBJ2-5
cdr3_nt: TGTGCCAGCAGCTCCCAGGGGTCGGAGACCCAGTACTTC
cdr3_aa: CASSSQGSETQYF

clone_size: -
d_call: -
v_call: TRBV7-6
j_call: TRBJ2-1
cdr3_nt: TGTGCCAGCAGCTTAGGTGTAGGGTTGGGGGACCAGTTCTTC
cdr3_aa: CASSLGVGLGDQFF

clone_size: -
d_call: TRBD1
v_call: TRBV10-3
j_call: TRBJ1-5
cdr3_nt: TGTGCCATCAACAGGGGAGCGAATCAGCCCCAGCATTTT
cdr3_aa: CAINRGANQPQHF

clone_size: -
d_call: TRBD1
v_call: TRBV30
j_call: TRBJ1-2
cdr3_nt: TGTGCCTGGAGTGACAGTGACAGGGGGCAAGGTGGCTACACCTTC
cdr3_aa: CAWSDSDRGQGGYTF

clone_size: -
d_call: -
v_call: TRBV5-4
j_call: TRBJ2-2
cdr3_nt: TGTGCCTGCAGCTTGGTTTTCCAGTCCCTCACCGGGGAGCTGTTTTTT
cdr3_aa: CACSLVFQSLTGELFF

clone_size: -
d_call: -
v_call: TRBV29-1
j_call: TRBJ2-7
cdr3_nt: TGCAGCGTTAGGGCAGGGAGTTACGAGCAGTACTTC
cdr3_aa: CSVRAGSYEQYF

clone_size: -
d_call: TRBD2
v_call: TRBV10-3
j_call: TRBJ2-7
cdr3_nt: TGTGCCATCAGTGAGGGGGGGCTAGCGGGGCAGAGCCATGGGCAGTACTTC
cdr3_aa: CAISEGGLAGQSHGQYF

clone_size: -
d_call: TRBD2
v_call: TRBV29-1
j_call: TRBJ2-7
cdr3_nt: TGCAGCGTGACTAGCGGCTACTCGGGGGGGGAGCAGTACTTC
cdr3_aa: CSVTSGYSGGEQYF

clone_size: many
d_call: -
v_call: TRBV7-6
j_call: TRBJ1-1
cdr3_nt: TGTGCCAGCAGCTTAGGACACCCGAACACTGAAGCTTTCTTT
cdr3_aa: CASSLGHPNTEAFF